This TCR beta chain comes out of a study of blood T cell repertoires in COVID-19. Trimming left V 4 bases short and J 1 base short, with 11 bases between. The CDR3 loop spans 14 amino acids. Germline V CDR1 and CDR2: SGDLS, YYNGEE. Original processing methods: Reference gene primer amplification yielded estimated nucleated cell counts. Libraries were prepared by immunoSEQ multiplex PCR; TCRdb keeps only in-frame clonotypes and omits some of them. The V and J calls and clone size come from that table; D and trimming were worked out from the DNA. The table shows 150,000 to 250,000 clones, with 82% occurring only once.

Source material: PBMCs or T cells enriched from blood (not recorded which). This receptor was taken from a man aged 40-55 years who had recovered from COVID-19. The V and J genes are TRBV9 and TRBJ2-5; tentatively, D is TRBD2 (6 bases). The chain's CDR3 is CASSSGDRQETQYF. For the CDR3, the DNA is TGTGCCAGCAGCTCGGGGGATCGCCAAGAGACCCAGTACTTC.